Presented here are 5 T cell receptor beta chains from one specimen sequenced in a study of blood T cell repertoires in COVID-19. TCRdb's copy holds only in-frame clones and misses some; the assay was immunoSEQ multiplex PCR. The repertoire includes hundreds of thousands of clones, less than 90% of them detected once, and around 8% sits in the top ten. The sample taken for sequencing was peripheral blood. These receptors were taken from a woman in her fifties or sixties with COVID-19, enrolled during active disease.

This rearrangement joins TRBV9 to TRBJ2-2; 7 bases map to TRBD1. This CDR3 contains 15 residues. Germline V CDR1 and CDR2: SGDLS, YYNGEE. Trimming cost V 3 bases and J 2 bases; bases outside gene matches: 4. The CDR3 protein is CASSERQGNTGELFF. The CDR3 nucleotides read TGTGCCAGCAGCGAGCGACAGGGCAACACCGGGGAGCTGTTTTTT.

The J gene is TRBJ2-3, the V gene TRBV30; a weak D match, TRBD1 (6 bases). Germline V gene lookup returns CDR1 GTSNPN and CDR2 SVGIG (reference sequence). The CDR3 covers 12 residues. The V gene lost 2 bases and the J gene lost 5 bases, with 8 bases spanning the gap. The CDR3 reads CAWSIGGDTQYF. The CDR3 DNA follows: TGTGCCTGGAGTATAGGGGGAGATACGCAGTATTTT.

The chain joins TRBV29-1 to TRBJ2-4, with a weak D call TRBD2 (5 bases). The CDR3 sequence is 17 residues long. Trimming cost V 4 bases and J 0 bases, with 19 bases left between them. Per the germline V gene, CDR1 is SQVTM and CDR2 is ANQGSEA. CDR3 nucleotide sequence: TGCAGCGTTGTGAGGCCGTTGGACGGGATAGCCAAAAACATTCAGTACTTC. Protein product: CSVVRPLDGIAKNIQYF.

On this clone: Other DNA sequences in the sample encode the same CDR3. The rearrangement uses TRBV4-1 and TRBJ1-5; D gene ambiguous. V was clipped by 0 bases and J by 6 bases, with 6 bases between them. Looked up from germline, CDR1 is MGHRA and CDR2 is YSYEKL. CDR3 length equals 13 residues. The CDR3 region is CASSQDRGQPQHF. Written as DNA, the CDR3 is TGCGCCAGCAGCCAAGATAGAGGTCAGCCCCAGCATTTT.

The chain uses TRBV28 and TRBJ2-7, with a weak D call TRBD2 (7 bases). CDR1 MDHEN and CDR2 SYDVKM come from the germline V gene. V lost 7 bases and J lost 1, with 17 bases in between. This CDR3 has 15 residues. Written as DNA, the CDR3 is TGTGCCAGCACACATGGGGGGGGCAGTTCCTACGAGCAGTACTTC. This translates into CASTHGGGSSYEQYF.